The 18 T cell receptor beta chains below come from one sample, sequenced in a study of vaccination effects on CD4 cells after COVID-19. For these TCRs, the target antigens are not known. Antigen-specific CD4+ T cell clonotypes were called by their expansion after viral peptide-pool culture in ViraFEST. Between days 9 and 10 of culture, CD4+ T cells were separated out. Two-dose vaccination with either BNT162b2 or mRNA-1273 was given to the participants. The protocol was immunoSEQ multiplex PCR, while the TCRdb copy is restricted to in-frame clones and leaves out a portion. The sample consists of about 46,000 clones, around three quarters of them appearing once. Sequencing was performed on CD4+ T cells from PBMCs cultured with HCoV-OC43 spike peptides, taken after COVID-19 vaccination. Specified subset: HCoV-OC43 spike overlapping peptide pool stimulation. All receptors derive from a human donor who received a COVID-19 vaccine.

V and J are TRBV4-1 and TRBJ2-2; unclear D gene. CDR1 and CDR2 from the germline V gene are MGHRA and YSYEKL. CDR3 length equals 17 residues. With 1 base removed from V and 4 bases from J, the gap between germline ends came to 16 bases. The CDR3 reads CASSQVDMGFGTGELFF. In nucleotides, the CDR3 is TGCGCCAGCAGCCAAGTAGACATGGGCTTTGGCACCGGGGAGCTGTTTTTT.

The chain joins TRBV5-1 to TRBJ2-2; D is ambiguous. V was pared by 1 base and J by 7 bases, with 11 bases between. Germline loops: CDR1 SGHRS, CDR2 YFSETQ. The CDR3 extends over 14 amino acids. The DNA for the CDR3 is TGCGCCAGCAGCTTGCCAGCCTATGGCGGGGAGCTGTTTTTT. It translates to CASSLPAYGGELFF.

The CDR3 here is CASSETGTGRTEAFF. CDR3 DNA sequence: TGTGCCAGCAGTGAAACCGGGACAGGGAGGACTGAAGCTTTCTTT. The chain uses TRBV25-1 and TRBJ1-1; 9 nucleotides match TRBD1. CDR3 length: 15 amino acids. With 2 bases clipped from V and 5 bases from J, the junction kept 6 bases outside the gene matches. In germline, CDR1 is MGHDK, CDR2 SYGVNS. Together with reference TRBV25-1 and TRBJ1-1, the CDR3 gives the full variable domain: EADIYQTPRYLVIGTGKKITLECSQTMGHDKMYWYQQDPGMELHLIHYSYGVNSTEKGDLSSESTVSRIRTEHFPLTLESARPSHTSQYLCASSETGTGRTEAFFGQGTRLTVV.

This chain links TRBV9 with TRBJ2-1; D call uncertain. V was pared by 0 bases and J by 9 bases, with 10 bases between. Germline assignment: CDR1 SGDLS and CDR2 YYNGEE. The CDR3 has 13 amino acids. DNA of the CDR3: TGTGCCAGCAGCGTAGCTGCTGGCGGTGAGCAGTTCTTC. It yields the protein CASSVAAGGEQFF.

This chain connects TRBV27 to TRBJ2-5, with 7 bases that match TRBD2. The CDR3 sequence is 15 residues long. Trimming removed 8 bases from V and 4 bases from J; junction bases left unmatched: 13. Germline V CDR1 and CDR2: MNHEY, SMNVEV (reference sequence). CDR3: CASLRRLAGGETQYF. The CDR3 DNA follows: TGTGCCAGCCTACGAAGACTAGCCGGTGGAGAGACCCAGTACTTC.

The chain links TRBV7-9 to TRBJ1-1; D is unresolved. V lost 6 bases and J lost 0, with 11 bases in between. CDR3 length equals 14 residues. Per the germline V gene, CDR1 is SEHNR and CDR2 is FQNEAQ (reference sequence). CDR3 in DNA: TGTGCCAGCAGAAAAACGTCGATGAACACTGAAGCTTTCTTT. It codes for CASRKTSMNTEAFF.

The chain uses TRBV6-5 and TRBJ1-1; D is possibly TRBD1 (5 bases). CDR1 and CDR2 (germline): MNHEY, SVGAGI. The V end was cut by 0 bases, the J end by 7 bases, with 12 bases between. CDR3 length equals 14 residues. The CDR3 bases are TGTGCCAGCAGTTACTCGGGGGGGAACGTTGAAGCTTTCTTT. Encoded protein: CASSYSGGNVEAFF.

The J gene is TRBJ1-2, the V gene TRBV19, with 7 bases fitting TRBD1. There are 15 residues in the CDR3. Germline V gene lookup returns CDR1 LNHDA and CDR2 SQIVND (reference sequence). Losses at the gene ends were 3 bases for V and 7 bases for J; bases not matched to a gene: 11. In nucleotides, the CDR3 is TGTGCCAGTAGTATTGAGTTGACAGGGCCTATTGGCTACACCTTC. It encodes CASSIELTGPIGYTF.

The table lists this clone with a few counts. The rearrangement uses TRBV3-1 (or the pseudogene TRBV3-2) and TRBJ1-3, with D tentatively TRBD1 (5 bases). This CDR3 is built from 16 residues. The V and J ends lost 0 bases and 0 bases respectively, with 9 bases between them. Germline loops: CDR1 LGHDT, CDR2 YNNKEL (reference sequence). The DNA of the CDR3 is TGTGCCAGCAGCCAAGAAGGGACCTACTCTGGAAACACCATATATTTT. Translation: CASSQEGTYSGNTIYF.

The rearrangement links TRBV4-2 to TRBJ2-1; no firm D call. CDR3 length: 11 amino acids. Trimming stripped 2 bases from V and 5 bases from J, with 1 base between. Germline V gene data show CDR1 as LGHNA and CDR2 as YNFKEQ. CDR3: CASSQHNEQFF. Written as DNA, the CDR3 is TGTGCCAGCAGCCAACACAATGAGCAGTTCTTC.

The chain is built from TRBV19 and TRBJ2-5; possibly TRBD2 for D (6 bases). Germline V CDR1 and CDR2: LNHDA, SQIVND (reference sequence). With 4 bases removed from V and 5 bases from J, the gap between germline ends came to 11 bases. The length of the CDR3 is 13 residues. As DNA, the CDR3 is TGTGCCAGTAGTACCGGAGGGCGCGAGACCCAGTACTTC. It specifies CASSTGGRETQYF.

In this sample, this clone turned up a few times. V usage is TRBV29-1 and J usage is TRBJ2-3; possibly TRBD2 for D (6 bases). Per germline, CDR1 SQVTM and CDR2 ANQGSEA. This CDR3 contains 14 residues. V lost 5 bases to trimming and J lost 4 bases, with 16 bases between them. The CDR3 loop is CSVHEGTPSDTQYF. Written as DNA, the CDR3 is TGCAGCGTTCACGAGGGGACTCCATCAGATACGCAGTATTTT.

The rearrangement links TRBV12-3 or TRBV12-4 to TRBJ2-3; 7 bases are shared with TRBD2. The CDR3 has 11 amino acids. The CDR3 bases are TGTGCGTCGGGAGGAACAGATACGCAGTATTTT. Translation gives CASGGTDTQYF.

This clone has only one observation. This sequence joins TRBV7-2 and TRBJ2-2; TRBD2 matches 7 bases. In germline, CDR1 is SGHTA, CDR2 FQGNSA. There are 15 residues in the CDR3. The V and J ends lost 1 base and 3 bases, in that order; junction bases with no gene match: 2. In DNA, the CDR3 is TGTGCCAGCAGCTTAGTAGCGGGTTACACCGGGGAGCTGTTTTTT. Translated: CASSLVAGYTGELFF.

The DNA for the CDR3 is TGTGCCAGCAGCTTAGGTACTAGTCAGCAGACCCAGTACTTC. This encodes CASSLGTSQQTQYF. V gene TRBV5-4 combines with J gene TRBJ2-5; weak D call: TRBD2 (5 bases). Germline CDR1 reads SGHNT; CDR2 reads YYREEE (reference sequence). The CDR3 runs to 14 residues. Trimming took off 2 bases at V and 6 bases at J, with 14 bases between the two ends. Based on the CDR3 plus reference TRBV5-4 and TRBJ2-5, the full variable domain is ETGVTQSPTHLIKTRGQQVTLRCSSQSGHNTVSWYQQALGQGPQFIFQYYREEENGRGNFPPRFSGLQFPNYSSELNVNALELDDSALYLCASSLGTSQQTQYFGPGTRLLVL.

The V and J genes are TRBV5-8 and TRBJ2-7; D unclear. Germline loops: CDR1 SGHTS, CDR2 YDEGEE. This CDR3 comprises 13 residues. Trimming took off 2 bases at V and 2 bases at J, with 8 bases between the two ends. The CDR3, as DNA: TGTGCCAGCAGCTTAGTTCCCGCCTACGAGCAGTACTTC. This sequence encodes CASSLVPAYEQYF.

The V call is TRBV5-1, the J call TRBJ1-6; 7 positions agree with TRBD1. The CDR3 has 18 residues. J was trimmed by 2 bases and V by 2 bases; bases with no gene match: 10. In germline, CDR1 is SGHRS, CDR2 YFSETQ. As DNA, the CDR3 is TGCGCCAGCAGCTTATGGACCCCGGGACAGACCTATAATTCACCCCTCCACTTT. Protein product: CASSLWTPGQTYNSPLHF. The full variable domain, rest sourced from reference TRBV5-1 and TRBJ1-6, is KAGVTQTPRYLIKTRGQQVTLSCSPISGHRSVSWYQQTPGQGLQFLFEYFSETQRNKGNFPGRFSGRQFSNSRSEMNVSTLELGDSALYLCASSLWTPGQTYNSPLHFGNGTRLTVT.

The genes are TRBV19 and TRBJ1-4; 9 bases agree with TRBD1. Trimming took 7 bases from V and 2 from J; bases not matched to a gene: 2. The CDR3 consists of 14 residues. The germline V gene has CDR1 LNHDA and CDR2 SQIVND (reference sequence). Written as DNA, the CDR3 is TGTGCCAGTAACAGGGGGCAGACTAATGAAAAACTGTTTTTT. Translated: CASNRGQTNEKLFF.